This record covers a single TCR beta chain. This receptor's antigen is unknown. The sample holds no much larger clone one base away, and base qualities are not on file. Libraries were prepared through RT-PCR. Sequencing was performed on a NextSeq 550. The public reads were run again by TCRdb, first through fastp at Q25 and then through MiXCR, and only productive beta chains were kept. Rows are combined by CDR3 protein, so each entry shows the most common genes and DNA. The sample table lists hundreds of thousands of distinct CDR3 sequences, around 16% of them with a count of one. 7% to 7.5% of the sample comes from the top ten. The data belong to a study of patients and donors after allogeneic stem cell transplantation (dated by TCRdb to the early 2020s). Sequenced sample: blood, either unsorted or a sorted T cell fraction (not recorded which). The TCR originated in a human donor who was either an allogeneic HSCT recipient or a stem cell or donor lymphocyte infusion donor (not recorded which). It is not recorded whose cells these are; they may come from a transplant donor.

DNA sequence: TGCGCCAGCAGCTTAGTTTGGGGAACACCCACCATTGGAGCCAACGTCCTGACTTTC. This encodes CASSLVWGTPTIGANVLTF. Rearrangement joined TRBV5-1 to TRBJ2-6; too little of a D gene remains to name it. The cysteine opens and the phenylalanine closes a CDR3 of 19 amino acids. Only the CDR3 portion is preserved as DNA: 57 bases, with reading frame beginning at the first base. From a lookup of the germline V gene, CDR1 and CDR2 are SGHRS and YFSETQ. The V end loses 2 bases and the J end loses 7 bases, and a stretch of 25 bases separates them.